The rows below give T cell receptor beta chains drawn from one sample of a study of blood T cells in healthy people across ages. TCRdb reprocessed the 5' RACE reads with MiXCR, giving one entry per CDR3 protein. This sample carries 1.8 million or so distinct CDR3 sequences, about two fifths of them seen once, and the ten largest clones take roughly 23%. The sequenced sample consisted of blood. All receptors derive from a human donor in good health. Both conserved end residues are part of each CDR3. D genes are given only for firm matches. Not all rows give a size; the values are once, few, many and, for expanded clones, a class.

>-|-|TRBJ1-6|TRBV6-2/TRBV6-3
TGTGCCAGCAGTGAAATCAGGGGACGGTCATCCCTCCACTTT
CASSEIRGRSSLHF
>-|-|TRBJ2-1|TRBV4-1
TGCGCCAGCAGCCAAGGGCCGGGCGGACAAAGGAGGGGTGAGCAGTTCTTC
CASSQGPGGQRRGEQFF
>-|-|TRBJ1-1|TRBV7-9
TGTGCCAGCAGCTTCGCGGGGTTCATAGCTTTCTTT
CASSFAGFIAFF
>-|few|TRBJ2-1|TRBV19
TGTGCCAGTAGTAGTGGGGGGCGTTCCTACAATGAGCAGTTCTTC
CASSSGGRSYNEQFF
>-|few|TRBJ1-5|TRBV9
TGTGCCAGCAGCGACGAGACAGCATGGCTCCAGCATTTT
CASSDETAWLQHF
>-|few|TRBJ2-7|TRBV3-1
TGTGCCAGCAGCCAGTTTGGGCGGTACGAGCAGTACTTC
CASSQFGRYEQYF
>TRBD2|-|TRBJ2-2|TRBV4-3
TGCGCCAGCAGCCAACTCTACTCGGGACTATCGAACACCGGGGAGCTGTTTTTT
CASSQLYSGLSNTGELFF
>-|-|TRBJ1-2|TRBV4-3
TGCGCCAGCAGCCAAGATGGGGCCAGGATTTATGGCTACACCTTC
CASSQDGARIYGYTF
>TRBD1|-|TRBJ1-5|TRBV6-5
TGTGCCAGCAGGTCACGAAGAGGGGGCGGTCAGCCCCAGCATTTT
CASRSRRGGGQPQHF
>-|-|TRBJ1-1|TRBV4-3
TGCGCCAGCAGCCAAGCTTACAGAATTCCGAACACTGAAGCTTTCTTT
CASSQAYRIPNTEAFF
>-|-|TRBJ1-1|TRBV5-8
TGTGCCAGCAGCTTGGATTCCACCGCCAGTGAAGCTTTCTTT
CASSLDSTASEAFF
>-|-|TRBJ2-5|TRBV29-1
TGCAGCGTTGAAGATGGAGGGAGAACGGGGGTGCAAGAGACCCAGTACTTC
CSVEDGGRTGVQETQYF
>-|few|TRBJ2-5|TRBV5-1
TGCGCCAGCAGCCGGGACGGGGAAGAGACCCAGTACTTC
CASSRDGEETQYF
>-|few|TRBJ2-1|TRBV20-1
TGCAGTGCTAGGAAGGATCGTGGTGAGCAGTTCTTC
CSARKDRGEQFF
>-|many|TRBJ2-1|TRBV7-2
TGTGCCAGCAGCTCCCAGCAAACCGACAATGAGCAGTTCTTC
CASSSQQTDNEQFF
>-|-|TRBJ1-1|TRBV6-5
TGTGCCAGCACCCCAACGGGGGGGACTGAAGCTTTCTTT
CASTPTGGTEAFF
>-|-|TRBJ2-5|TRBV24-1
TGTGCCACCAGTGATTTTGGGGATCCAACCCAAGAGACCCAGTACTTC
CATSDFGDPTQETQYF
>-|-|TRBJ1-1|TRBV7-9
TGTGCCAGCAAATACGGGGGGCTCGCTGAAGCTTTCTTT
CASKYGGLAEAFF
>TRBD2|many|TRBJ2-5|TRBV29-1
TGCAGCGTCCAGCGGGGGCGCGGAGAGACCCAGTACTTC
CSVQRGRGETQYF
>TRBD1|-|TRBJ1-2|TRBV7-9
TGTGCCAGCAGCTTAGGCACAGGGGGCCGGGGCTACACCTTC
CASSLGTGGRGYTF
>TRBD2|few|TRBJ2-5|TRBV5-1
TGCGCCAGCAGCTTATCCGGGGGGGCCGAAGAGACCCAGTACTTC
CASSLSGGAEETQYF
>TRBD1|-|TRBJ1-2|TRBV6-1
TGTGCCAGCAGTGAATTGGGACAGGGGTGGATAAGCTATGGCTACACCTTC
CASSELGQGWISYGYTF
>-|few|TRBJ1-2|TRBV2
TGTGCCAGCAGTGATGGAAGGGGGGTTATAGGTGGCTACACCTTC
CASSDGRGVIGGYTF
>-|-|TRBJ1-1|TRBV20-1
TGCAGTGCTAGAGCCCCTGAAGCTTTCTTT
CSARAPEAFF
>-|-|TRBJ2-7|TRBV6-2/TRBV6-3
TGTGCCAGCAGGTCGGACAGATTTTACGAGCAGTACTTC
CASRSDRFYEQYF
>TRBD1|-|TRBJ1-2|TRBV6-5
TGTGCCAGCAGGACAGGGGGAAGAGGCTACACCTTC
CASRTGGRGYTF
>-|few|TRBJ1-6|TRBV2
TGTGCCAGCCGAAAATCAGGGGCTTTTGAGAATTCACCCCTCCACTTT
CASRKSGAFENSPLHF
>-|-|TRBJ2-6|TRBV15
TGTGCCACCAGCACGGCCCAACGTTCTGGGGCCAACGTCCTGACTTTC
CATSTAQRSGANVLTF
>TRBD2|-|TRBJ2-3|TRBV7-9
TGTGCCAGCGGAAGCGGGGCTGGCACAGATACGCAGTATTTT
CASGSGAGTDTQYF
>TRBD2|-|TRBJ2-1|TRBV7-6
TGTGCCAGCAGCCCCTGGACTAGCGGGGGGCCCAGCTCCTACAATGAGCAGTTCTTC
CASSPWTSGGPSSYNEQFF
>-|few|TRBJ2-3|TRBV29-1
TGCAGCGTTGTTTTCGAGGGGGAGGCGCAGTATTTT
CSVVFEGEAQYF
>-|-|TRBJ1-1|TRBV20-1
TGCAGTGCTAGCACAGCGATGAGCACTGAAGCTTTCTTT
CSASTAMSTEAFF